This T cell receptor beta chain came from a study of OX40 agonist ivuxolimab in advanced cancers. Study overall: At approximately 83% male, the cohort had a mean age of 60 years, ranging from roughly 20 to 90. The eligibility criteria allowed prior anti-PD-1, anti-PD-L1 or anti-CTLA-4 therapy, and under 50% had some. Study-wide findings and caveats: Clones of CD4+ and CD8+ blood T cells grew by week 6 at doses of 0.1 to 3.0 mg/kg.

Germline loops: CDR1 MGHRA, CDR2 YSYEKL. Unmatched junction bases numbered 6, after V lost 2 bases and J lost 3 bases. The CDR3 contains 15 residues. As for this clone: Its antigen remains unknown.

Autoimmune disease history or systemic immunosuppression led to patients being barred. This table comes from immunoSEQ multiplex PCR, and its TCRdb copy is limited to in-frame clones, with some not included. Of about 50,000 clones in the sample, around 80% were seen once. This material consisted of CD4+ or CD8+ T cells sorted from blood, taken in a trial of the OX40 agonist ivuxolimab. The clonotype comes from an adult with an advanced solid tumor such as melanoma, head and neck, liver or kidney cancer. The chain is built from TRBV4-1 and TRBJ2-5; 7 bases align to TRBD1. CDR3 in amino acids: CASSQQGTEKETQYF. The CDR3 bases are TGCGCCAGCAGCCAACAGGGGACAGAGAAAGAGACCCAGTACTTC.